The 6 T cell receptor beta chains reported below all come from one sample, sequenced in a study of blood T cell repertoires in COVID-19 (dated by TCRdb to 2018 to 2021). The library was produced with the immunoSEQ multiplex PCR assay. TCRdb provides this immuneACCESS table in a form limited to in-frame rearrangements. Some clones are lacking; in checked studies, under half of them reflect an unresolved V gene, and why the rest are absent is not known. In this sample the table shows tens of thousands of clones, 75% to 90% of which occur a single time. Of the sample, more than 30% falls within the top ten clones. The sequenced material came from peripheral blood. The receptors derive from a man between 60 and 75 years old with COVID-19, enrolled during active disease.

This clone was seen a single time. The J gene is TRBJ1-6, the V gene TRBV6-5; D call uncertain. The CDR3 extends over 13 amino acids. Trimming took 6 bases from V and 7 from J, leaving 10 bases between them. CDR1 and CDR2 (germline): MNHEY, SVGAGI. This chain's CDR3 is CASRPVPNSPLHF. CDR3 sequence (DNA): TGTGCCAGCAGACCGGTGCCCAATTCACCCCTCCACTTT.

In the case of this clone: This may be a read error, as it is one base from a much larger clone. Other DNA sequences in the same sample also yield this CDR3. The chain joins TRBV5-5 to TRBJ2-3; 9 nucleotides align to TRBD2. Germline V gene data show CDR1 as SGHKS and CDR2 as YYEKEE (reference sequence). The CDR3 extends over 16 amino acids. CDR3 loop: CPSSLGGGGRALPGYF. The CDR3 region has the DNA TGTCCCAGCAGCTTGGGCGGGGGGGGGAGGGCCCTCCCTGGGTATTTT.

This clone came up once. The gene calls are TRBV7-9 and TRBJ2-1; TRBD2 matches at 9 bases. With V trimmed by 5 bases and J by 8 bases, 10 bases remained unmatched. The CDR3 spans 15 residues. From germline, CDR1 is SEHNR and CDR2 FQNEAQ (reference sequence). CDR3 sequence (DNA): TGTGCCAGCAGCCAGGCAGCGGGGGGATTGTATGAGCAGTTCTTC. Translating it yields CASSQAAGGLYEQFF.

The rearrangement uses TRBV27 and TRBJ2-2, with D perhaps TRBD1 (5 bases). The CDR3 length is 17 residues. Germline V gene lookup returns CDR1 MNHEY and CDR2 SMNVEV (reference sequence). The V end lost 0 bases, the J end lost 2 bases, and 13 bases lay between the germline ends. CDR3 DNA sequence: TGTGCCAGCAGTTTATCGTGGCGCAGGGCCAACACCGGGGAGCTGTTTTTT. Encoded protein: CASSLSWRRANTGELFF.

DNA of the CDR3: TGTGCCAGCAGCCAAGTTATAGACAGGGTCTATGGCTACACCTTC. Translating it yields CASSQVIDRVYGYTF. J is TRBJ1-2 and V is TRBV3-1 (or the pseudogene TRBV3-2), with TRBD1 identical over 7 bases. Germline loops: CDR1 LGHDT, CDR2 YNNKEL (reference sequence). The CDR3 has 15 residues. The trim removed 1 base at V and 4 bases at J, leaving 6 bases unmatched.

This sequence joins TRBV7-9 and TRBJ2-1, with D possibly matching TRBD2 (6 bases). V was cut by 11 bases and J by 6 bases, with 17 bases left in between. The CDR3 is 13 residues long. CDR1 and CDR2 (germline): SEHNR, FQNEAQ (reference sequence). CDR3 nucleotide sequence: TGTGCCGAGATGGGGGACTCCGCCAATGAGCAGTTCTTC. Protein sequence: CAEMGDSANEQFF. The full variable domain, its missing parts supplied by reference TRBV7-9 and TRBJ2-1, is DTGVSQNPRHKITKRGQNVTFRCDPISEHNRLYWYRQTLGQGPEFLTYFQNEAQLEKSRLLSDRFSAERPKGSFSTLEIQRTEQGDSAMYLCAEMGDSANEQFFGPGTRLTVL.